The clone carrying this TCR beta chain was counted ten times or more. Amplification yielded TCR beta CDR3 regions, with RNA transcripts as the source. HTBI primers were the set used in a first-round RT-PCR of the TCR CDR3. TCRdb re-called the multiplex PCR reads with MiXCR, one entry per CDR3 protein. The sample carries 200,000 to 250,000 distinct CDR3 sequences, more than 15% recorded once. These data originate in a study of T cells in Graves' hyperthyroidism and ophthalmopathy. The CDR3 is 14 amino acids. Germline loops: CDR1 LGHDT, CDR2 YNNKEL (reference sequence). Between the trimmed V and J ends, which lost 2 bases and 0 bases, there was a span of 7 bases.

The sequenced material came from blood. This TCR derives from a man aged 45-60 years with Graves' hyperthyroidism. The rearrangement joins TRBV3-1 to TRBJ1-2; no clear D. The DNA of the CDR3 is TGTGCCAGCAGCCAATTATACCCTAACTATGGCTACACCTTC. It encodes CASSQLYPNYGYTF.